Sequencing of this TCR beta chain was carried out in a study of Tregs in tolerant kidney transplant recipients. Study information: The nonmyeloablative bone marrow transplants came from related graft donors, with transient mixed chimerism.

In regard to this clone: Its target is unknown.

This table comes from immunoSEQ multiplex PCR, and its TCRdb copy is limited to in-frame clones, with some not included. The repertoire holds about 110,000 clones, 90% seen once, with roughly 0.31% in the top ten. General study points: Nucleotide sequences could not be compared across some patients' samples due to primer changes.

Germline V lookup: CDR1 SQVTM, CDR2 ANQGSEA. This CDR3 is 16 amino acids long. The ends were cut back, 4 bases at V and 1 base at J, with 19 bases in the middle. The specimen comprised CD4+ T cells from blood, sampled before the transplant. The rearrangement links TRBV29-1 to TRBJ1-1; D is possibly TRBD1 (5 bases). This sequence was found in a human donor who received a combined kidney and bone marrow transplant. The CDR3 here is CSVVGGFQPGNTEAFF. CDR3 DNA sequence: TGCAGCGTTGTCGGGGGATTTCAACCAGGGAACACTGAAGCTTTCTTT.